The clone carrying this T cell receptor beta chain came up once. The antigen is not known. The data originate from a study of CD8 T cells in Susac syndrome. Study-wide results and caveats: It was acknowledged by the study that relatively few individuals were included in its TCR sequencing and HLA analysis.

A quantity of roughly 0.5 to 1 ug RNA underwent reverse transcription using random hexamers. TCR beta CDR3 was amplified by immunoSEQ multiplex PCR. This amplification extended across 54 Vbeta and 13 Jbeta segments. Via MiXCR, TCRdb re-called the immunoSEQ multiplex PCR reads, giving one row per CDR3 protein. The sample lists around 130,000 distinct CDR3 sequences; 65% to 90% were seen once. CDR3 size: 15 residues. The germline V and J ends were trimmed by 6 bases and 7 bases, with 18 bases remaining between them. Germline values: CDR1 MDHEN, CDR2 SYDVKM. This clonotype originated in a human donor with multiple sclerosis. The rearrangement links TRBV28 to TRBJ2-2; D is perhaps TRBD1 or TRBD2 (5 bases each). The sequenced sample was CD8+ T cells from PBMCs. The DNA for the CDR3 is TGTGCCAGCAGGACCGGGACGGTGGTTGACGGGGAGCTGTTTTTT. As protein: CASRTGTVVDGELFF.